This TCR beta chain was captured by sequencing in a study of cytomegalovirus exposure and HLA in healthy donors. Study-level findings and limits: TCR beta chain V- and J-gene trimming was linked, in a later analysis, to a missense variant in DCLRE1C. An observed cluster of highly shared sequence variants was recorded as a likely sequencing artifact. Productive status was seen about 90% or about 30% of the time for most TCR beta V segments in an earlier analysis.

Healthy individuals who donated bone marrow served as the donors. The PCR was carried out with 60 Vbeta primers and 13 Jbeta primers. Clones were read by immunoSEQ multiplex PCR, and TCRdb kept only the in-frame ones, dropping some. Here the sample spans 80,000 to 130,000 clones, roughly three quarters being singletons. Regarding this clone: Its antigen is undetermined. One end of the junction is discordant with germline, which a read error may explain.

CDR3 length equals 11 residues. The germline gives CDR1 SQVTM, CDR2 ANQGSEA. This receptor was identified in a female donor in good health and CMV-seropositive. This chain uses TRBV29-1 with TRBJ1-1; D unresolved. Sequencing was done on a sample of PBMCs. The CDR3: CSVEGRTEAFF. The DNA for the CDR3 is TGCAGCGTTGAGGGTCGGACTGAGGCTTTCTTT.